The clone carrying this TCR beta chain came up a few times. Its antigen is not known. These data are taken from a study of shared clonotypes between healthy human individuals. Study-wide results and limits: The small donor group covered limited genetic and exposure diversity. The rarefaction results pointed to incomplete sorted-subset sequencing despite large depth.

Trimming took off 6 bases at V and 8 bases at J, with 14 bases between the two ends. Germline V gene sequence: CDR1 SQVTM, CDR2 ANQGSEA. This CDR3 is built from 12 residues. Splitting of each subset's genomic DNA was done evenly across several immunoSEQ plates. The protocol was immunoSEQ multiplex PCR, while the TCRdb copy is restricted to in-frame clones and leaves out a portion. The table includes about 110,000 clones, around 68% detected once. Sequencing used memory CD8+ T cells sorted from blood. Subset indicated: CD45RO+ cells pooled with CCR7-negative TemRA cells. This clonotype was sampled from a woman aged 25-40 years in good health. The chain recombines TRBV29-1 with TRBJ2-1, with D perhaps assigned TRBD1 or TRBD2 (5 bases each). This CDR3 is CSVEGLAHEQFF. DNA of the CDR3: TGCAGCGTAGAGGGGCTAGCACATGAGCAGTTCTTC.